What follows is one TCR beta chain and its context. This sample is part of a study of response to subunit inactivated influenza vaccine. Unmatched junction bases numbered 14, after V lost 4 bases and J lost 8 bases. Looked up from germline, CDR1 is SGHRS and CDR2 is YFSETQ. This CDR3 comprises 15 residues. MiXCR, applied by TCRdb to the RT-PCR reads, yields one record per CDR3 protein. The sample includes roughly 550,000 distinct CDR3 sequences, less than 25% of them seen just once. These data also featured in a second study, about T cells expressing NK-cell markers. According to that study: Synthesis of TCR beta cDNA relied on 5'RACE template switching carrying UMIs. HCMV seropositivity marked seven of the eight sequenced donors; one was seronegative. The authors restricted sorting to alpha-beta TCR T cells with an anti-gamma-delta TCR antibody in several experiments. The CD3+CD56-NKG2C+ fraction of several donors was also led by these clonotypes.

The material sequenced was CD4+ T cells sorted from PBMCs, taken 11 to 12 days after vaccination. V and J are TRBV5-1 and TRBJ1-1; TRBD1 agrees at 7 bases. The sequence came from a man in his forties or fifties who received an inactivated influenza vaccine. DNA for the CDR3: TGCGCCAGCAGCCTAGACAGGGTAGGCCCCACCGAAGCTTTCTTT. This sequence encodes CASSLDRVGPTEAFF.